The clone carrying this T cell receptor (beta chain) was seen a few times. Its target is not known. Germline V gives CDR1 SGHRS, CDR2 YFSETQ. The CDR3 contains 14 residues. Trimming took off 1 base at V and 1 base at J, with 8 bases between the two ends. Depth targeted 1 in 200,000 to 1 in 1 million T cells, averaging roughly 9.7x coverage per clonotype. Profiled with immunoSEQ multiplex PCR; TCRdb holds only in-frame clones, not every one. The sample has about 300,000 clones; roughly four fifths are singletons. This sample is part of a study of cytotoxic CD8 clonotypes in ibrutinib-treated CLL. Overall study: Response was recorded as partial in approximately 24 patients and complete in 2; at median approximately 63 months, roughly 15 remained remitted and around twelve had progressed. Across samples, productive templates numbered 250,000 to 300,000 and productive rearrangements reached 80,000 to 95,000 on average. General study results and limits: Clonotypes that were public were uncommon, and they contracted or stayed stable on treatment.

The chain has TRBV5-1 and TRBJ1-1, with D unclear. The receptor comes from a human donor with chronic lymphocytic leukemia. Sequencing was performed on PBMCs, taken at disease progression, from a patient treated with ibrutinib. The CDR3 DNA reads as TGCGCCAGCAGCTTGTTGGTACGGAACACTGAAGCTTTCTTT. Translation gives CASSLLVRNTEAFF. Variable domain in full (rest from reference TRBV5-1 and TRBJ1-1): KAGVTQTPRYLIKTRGQQVTLSCSPISGHRSVSWYQQTPGQGLQFLFEYFSETQRNKGNFPGRFSGRQFSNSRSEMNVSTLELGDSALYLCASSLLVRNTEAFFGQGTRLTVV.